The 17 T cell receptor beta chains below all came from one sample that was sequenced in a study of T-cell memory formation after mild COVID-19. TCRdb reanalysed the 5' RACE reads using MiXCR and keeps one entry per CDR3 protein. Of about 110,000 distinct CDR3 sequences in the sample, 15% to 20% were seen once. The sample consisted of PBMCs or a T cell subset sorted from them (not recorded which). The receptors stem from a man between 18 and 35 years old who had mild COVID-19 (a few samples of this study predate the infection). Cell type and time point are not known.

The chain employs TRBV4-3 and TRBJ2-2; 15 positions match TRBD2. The CDR3 contains 18 residues. The germline gives CDR1 LGHNA, CDR2 YSLEER. Trimming took 2 bases from V and 2 from J; bases not matched to a gene: 3. CDR3 coding DNA: TGCGCCAGCAGCCAACCGGGACTAGCGGGGGGAAACACCGGGGAGCTGTTTTTT. Protein product: CASSQPGLAGGNTGELFF.

This clonotype has a handful of counts. The chain carries TRBV28 and TRBJ2-5; 7 bases match TRBD1. V dropped 6 bases and J dropped 2; count of bases not matched to a gene: 6. CDR1 MDHEN and CDR2 SYDVKM come from the germline V gene. The CDR3 length is 14 residues. CDR3 sequence (DNA): TGTGCCAGCAGCCCCGCCAGGGGGCAAGAGACCCAGTACTTC. Translation: CASSPARGQETQYF. Combining the CDR3 with reference TRBV28 and TRBJ2-5 gives the whole variable domain DVKVTQSSRYLVKRTGEKVFLECVQDMDHENMFWYRQDPGLGLRLIYFSYDVKMKEKGDIPEGYSVSREKKERFSLILESASTNQTSMYLCASSPARGQETQYFGPGTRLLVL.

This clonotype has only a few counts. The rearrangement uses TRBV12-3 or TRBV12-4 and TRBJ2-7, with 8 nucleotides matching TRBD1. The length of the CDR3 is 12 residues. The J segment lost 2 bases and the V segment lost 9 bases, leaving 3 bases of the junction unmatched. CDR3 protein: CASGGQAYEQYF. The CDR3 nucleotides are TGTGCCAGTGGGGGACAGGCCTACGAGCAGTACTTC.

There are a few counts of this clonotype. The CDR3 bases are TGTGCCAGCAGCTTAAATTGGGGCAGGAACGAGCAGTACGTC. Its translation: CASSLNWGRNEQYV. The chain recombines TRBV7-3 with TRBJ2-7, with D maybe TRBD1 (5 bases). Germline values: CDR1 SGHTA, CDR2 FQGTGA. The CDR3 totals 14 residues. V was shortened by 1 base and J by 5 bases, with 12 bases between the two germline ends.

This clonotype was detected a few times. The chain joins TRBV10-3 to TRBJ1-2; weak D call: TRBD1 (5 bases). Trimming cost V 0 bases and J 4 bases, with 6 bases left between them. CDR3 length equals 13 residues. CDR1 is ENHRY and CDR2 is SYGVKD in the germline V gene. CDR3 bases: TGTGCCATCAGTGAGTCTACAGGCTATGGCTACACCTTC. Its protein is CAISESTGYGYTF.

This clonotype turned up a few times. The rearrangement links TRBV28 to TRBJ2-5; the match to TRBD1 covers 7 bases. Germline CDR1 is MDHEN and CDR2 is SYDVKM. V was clipped by 3 bases and J by 4 bases; unmatched bases: 2. The CDR3 has 13 amino acids. For the CDR3, the DNA is TGTGCCAGCAGTTTGGGACAGCGAGAGACCCAGTACTTC. Its protein is CASSLGQRETQYF.

This chain uses TRBV7-8 with TRBJ2-3; 7 bases align to TRBD2. This CDR3 is built from 13 residues. Germline values: CDR1 SGHVS, CDR2 FQNEAQ. With 1 base clipped from V and 5 bases from J, the junction kept 0 bases outside the gene matches. CDR3 sequence: CASSLGGRDTQYF. CDR3 sequence (DNA): TGTGCCAGCAGCTTAGGCGGGAGAGATACGCAGTATTTT.

This clonotype was observed a handful of times. The DNA for the CDR3 is TGTGCCAGCAGCCTGTTGGTCGGGGGGGCGGGAGAGACCCAGTACTTC. It translates to CASSLLVGGAGETQYF. The chain combines TRBV7-2 with TRBJ2-5, with 8 bases identical to TRBD2. The CDR3 is 16 amino acids. The V gene end was trimmed by 5 bases and the J gene end by 4 bases; junction bases not matched to a gene: 12. Germline V gene data show CDR1 as SGHTA and CDR2 as FQGNSA.

The chain couples TRBV21-1 to TRBJ2-5; the table's D call, TRBD2, has no DNA check behind it. TRBV21-1 constitutes a pseudogene. The CDR3 length is 15 residues. The CDR3 DNA is TGTGCCAGCAGCAAACAGCGGGGAGCCCAAGAGACCCAGTACTTC. Protein: CASSKQRGAQETQYF.

The chain recombines TRBV4-1 with TRBJ2-5; 9 nucleotides match TRBD2. Unmatched junction bases numbered 11, after V lost 0 bases and J lost 6 bases. This CDR3 spans 17 amino acids. The V gene's germline CDR1 is MGHRA and CDR2 YSYEKL. The CDR3, as DNA: TGCGCCAGCAGCCAAGATTTGGCTAGCGGGGAGGTGAAGACCCAGTACTTC. Translation gives CASSQDLASGEVKTQYF.

This rearrangement joins TRBV6-2 or TRBV6-3 to TRBJ2-3, with 8 nucleotides matching TRBD1. The germline V gene has CDR1 MNHEY and CDR2 SVGEGT. CDR3 length equals 18 residues. After removal of 2 bases from V and 2 bases from J, the junction contained 12 bases not matched to a gene. CDR3 region: CASSYPSRGLRTTDTQYF. In DNA, the CDR3 is TGTGCCAGCAGTTACCCAAGCAGGGGGCTCCGAACCACAGATACGCAGTATTTT.

CDR3 in amino acids: CASSRPGLGPQYF. The DNA of the CDR3 is TGTGCCAGCAGCAGACCTGGACTGGGCCCGCAGTATTTT. The chain uses TRBV12-3 or TRBV12-4 and TRBJ2-3; perhaps TRBD2 as D (5 bases). V was clipped by 6 bases and J by 10 bases, with 17 bases between them. The CDR3 contains 13 residues.

The CDR3 region is CASRAATSGRYNEQFF. As DNA, the CDR3 is TGTGCCAGCAGGGCCGCTACTAGCGGGAGGTACAATGAGCAGTTCTTC. This chain uses TRBV6-6 with TRBJ2-1; TRBD2 aligns across 12 bases. The CDR3 sequence is 16 residues long. CDR1 is MNHNY and CDR2 is SVGAGI in the germline V gene (reference sequence). With V trimmed by 6 bases and J by 4 bases, 7 bases remained unmatched.

The V gene is TRBV6-6, the J gene TRBJ1-5; the D is unclear. Germline CDR1 is MNHNY and CDR2 is SVGAGI (reference sequence). The CDR3 runs to 13 residues. V was trimmed by 4 bases and J by 2 bases, leaving 6 bases between them. For the CDR3, the DNA is TGTGCCAGCAGTTGGAGGGGCAATCAGCCCCAGCATTTT. This translates into CASSWRGNQPQHF.

The V call is TRBV11-2, the J call TRBJ2-7, with TRBD2 matching 12 bases. Trimming at V came to 5 bases and at J to 2 bases, leaving 4 bases not matched to a gene. The CDR3 totals 15 residues. Germline lookup yields CDR1 SGHAT and CDR2 FQNNGV. CDR3 DNA sequence: TGTGCCAGCAGCCCTAGACTAGCGGGGGCCTACGAGCAGTACTTC. It is translated as CASSPRLAGAYEQYF.

This clonotype has only one observation. The chain recombines TRBV7-3 with TRBJ2-3; 8 positions match TRBD2. Germline trimming cut 0 bases from V and 6 bases from J; bases unmatched to any gene: 17. CDR3 length equals 19 residues. Per germline, CDR1 SGHTA and CDR2 FQGTGA. CDR3 nucleotide sequence: TGTGCCAGCAGCTTAACGTACGGGACCAGCTTAGCGGGGTTGGATACGCAGTATTTT. Amino acid sequence: CASSLTYGTSLAGLDTQYF. The complete variable domain, with remaining parts taken from reference TRBV7-3 and TRBJ2-3, reads GAGVSQTPSNKVTEKGKYVELRCDPISGHTALYWYRQSLGQGPEFLIYFQGTGAADDSGLPNDRFFAVRPEGSVSTLKIQRTERGDSAVYLCASSLTYGTSLAGLDTQYFGPGTRLTVL.

The DNA of the CDR3 is TGTGCCAGCAGTGAATCCAAATGGGCAGGGAGGAAGCAGTACGTC. Translating it yields CASSESKWAGRKQYV. The chain couples TRBV6-1 to TRBJ2-7; a possible D gene is TRBD2 (6 bases). In germline, CDR1 is MNHNS, CDR2 SASEGT. CDR3 length: 15 residues. Trimming cost V 2 bases and J 8 bases, with 19 bases left between them.